Below, 25 T cell receptor beta chains from the same sample are listed, as sequenced in a study of T cell repertoires in cytomegalovirus infection. For these TCRs, the target antigens are not known. TCRdb re-called the reads with MiXCR, one entry per CDR3 protein. Among some 900,000 distinct CDR3 sequences listed, around a third were seen once. The sequencing here drew on cultured CD8+ T cells from PBMCs, taken from culture after CMV antigen stimulation. These TCRs come from a human donor in good health (CMV status not recorded). Some clones in this sample may be carry-over from other donors' samples.

This chain's CDR3 is CASSLEWDYGYTF. In DNA form, the CDR3 reads TGTGCCAGCAGTTTGGAATGGGACTATGGCTACACCTTC. The chain uses TRBV12-3 or TRBV12-4 and TRBJ1-2; no firm D call. The germline V and J ends were trimmed by 3 bases and 3 bases, with 8 bases remaining between them. The CDR3 length is 13 residues.

The chain has TRBV27 and TRBJ2-2; D gene uncertain. CDR1 is MNHEY, CDR2 SMNVEV, per germline (reference sequence). The CDR3 runs 15 residues. V lost 3 bases and J lost 1, with 9 bases in between. The CDR3 DNA is TGTGCCAGCAGTTTGAAGTGGGGGAACACCGGGGAGCTGTTTTTT. Its translation: CASSLKWGNTGELFF.

The V and J genes are TRBV13 and TRBJ2-3; D perhaps matches TRBD1 (6 bases). The CDR3 covers 14 residues. Germline CDR1 reads PRHDT; CDR2 reads FYEKMQ (reference sequence). The V end lost 5 bases, the J end lost 6 bases, and 15 bases lay between the germline ends. The CDR3 nucleotides are TGTGCCAGCAGCAACAGACAGGTTATTGATACGCAGTATTTT. This codes for CASSNRQVIDTQYF.

The chain carries TRBV6-2 or TRBV6-3 and TRBJ1-2, with D possibly being TRBD1 (6 bases). V was shortened by 2 bases and J by 2 bases, with 9 bases between the two germline ends. Per germline, CDR1 MNHEY and CDR2 SVGEGT. The CDR3 runs to 14 residues. CDR3 protein: CASSYEQGNYGYTF. DNA for the CDR3: TGTGCCAGCAGTTACGAGCAGGGGAACTATGGCTACACCTTC.

The V call is TRBV6-5, the J call TRBJ2-5, with TRBD1 identical over 12 bases. Germline trimming cut 7 bases from V and 5 bases from J; bases unmatched to any gene: 8. Germline CDR1 and CDR2: MNHEY and SVGAGI. The CDR3 has 15 amino acids. CDR3 sequence: CASIPGQGAFETQYF. In DNA, the CDR3 is TGTGCCAGCATTCCGGGACAGGGGGCTTTCGAGACCCAGTACTTC.

J is TRBJ2-5 and V is TRBV5-1, with a weak D call TRBD1 (5 bases). V dropped 6 bases and J dropped 9 bases, with 18 bases sitting between them. Germline CDR1 SGHRS, CDR2 YFSETQ. This CDR3 has 13 amino acids. CDR3 loop: CASKGIDNWAQYF. CDR3 bases: TGCGCCAGCAAGGGGATCGACAATTGGGCCCAGTACTTC.

This clonotype has only one observation. This chain joins TRBV12-5 and TRBJ1-1; D not resolved. CDR3 length: 13 amino acids. Germline V lookup: CDR1 LGHNT, CDR2 FRNRAP. Deletions cut 7 bases from V and 2 bases from J, with 11 bases between. CDR3 loop: CASALGVNTEAFF. Written as DNA, the CDR3 is TGTGCTAGTGCTCTTGGGGTAAACACTGAAGCTTTCTTT.

This clonotype came up many times. The V and J genes are TRBV7-6 and TRBJ2-3; D perhaps matches TRBD1 (5 bases). V gave up 3 bases and J gave up 0 bases, with 10 bases separating them. The CDR3 covers 15 residues. CDR1 and CDR2 from the germline V gene are SGHVS and FNYEAQ. As DNA, the CDR3 is TGTGCCAGCAGCTTTGGCCAGGGCAGCACAGATACGCAGTATTTT. Protein product: CASSFGQGSTDTQYF.

The chain employs TRBV9 and TRBJ2-5; D may be TRBD1 or TRBD2 (5 bases each). From germline, CDR1 is SGDLS and CDR2 YYNGEE. V shed 4 bases and J shed 4 bases, with 17 bases lying between them. The CDR3 covers 15 residues. This CDR3 reads CASSPTGTLGETQYF. The CDR3 DNA follows: TGTGCCAGCAGCCCTACCGGGACCCTCGGAGAGACCCAGTACTTC.

The rearrangement links TRBV20-1 to TRBJ2-2, with D perhaps being TRBD1 or TRBD2 (6 bases each). CDR1 and CDR2 (germline): DFQATT, SNEGSKA (reference sequence). This CDR3 comprises 18 residues. V was clipped by 0 bases and J by 0 bases, with 17 bases between them. CDR3 region: CSARDTGTGAPNTGELFF. As DNA, the CDR3 is TGCAGTGCTAGAGATACGGGTACGGGGGCTCCGAACACCGGGGAGCTGTTTTTT.

The genes are TRBV19 and TRBJ1-2, with a tentative D call TRBD1 (5 bases). V gave up 7 bases and J gave up 6 bases, with 21 bases separating them. Germline V gives CDR1 LNHDA, CDR2 SQIVND (reference sequence). The CDR3 contains 15 residues. The CDR3 loop is CASTPETVLMDGYTF. The CDR3 DNA sequence: TGTGCCAGTACCCCGGAGACAGTATTAATGGATGGCTACACCTTC.

The V call is TRBV5-4, the J call TRBJ2-5; D perhaps matches TRBD2 (5 bases). The CDR3 has 16 amino acids. The germline CDR1 and CDR2 sequences are SGHNT and YYREEE (reference sequence). With 5 bases removed from V and 2 bases from J, the gap between germline ends came to 19 bases. CDR3 sequence reads: CASSRTKGGRQETQYF. For the CDR3, the DNA is TGTGCCAGCAGTCGAACGAAGGGCGGGCGACAAGAGACCCAGTACTTC. Drawing the rest from reference TRBV5-4 and TRBJ2-5, the complete variable domain is ETGVTQSPTHLIKTRGQQVTLRCSSQSGHNTVSWYQQALGQGPQFIFQYYREEENGRGNFPPRFSGLQFPNYSSELNVNALELDDSALYLCASSRTKGGRQETQYFGPGTRLLVL.

The rearrangement links TRBV2 to TRBJ2-2; 8 bases line up with TRBD1. Germline V gene data show CDR1 as SNHLY and CDR2 as FYNNEI. The V and J ends lost 1 base and 11 bases, in that order; junction bases with no gene match: 9. CDR3 length: 15 residues. CDR3 DNA: TGTGCCAGCAGTGAAGTGGTCTCGGGACAGGATGAGCTGTTTTTT. Translated, it gives CASSEVVSGQDELFF.

This clonotype has a count of ten or more. The chain employs TRBV7-2 and TRBJ1-1; D is unclear. V was pared by 5 bases and J by 8 bases, with 21 bases between. Germline-derived CDR1 and CDR2 are SGHTA and FQGNSA. The CDR3 consists of 15 residues. The CDR3 here is CASSGHLRTLLEAFF. The CDR3 nucleotides read TGTGCCAGCAGCGGTCATTTACGGACCTTACTAGAAGCTTTCTTT.

The rearrangement uses TRBV4-1 and TRBJ1-1; a possible D gene is TRBD1 (5 bases). Germline CDR1 and CDR2: MGHRA and YSYEKL. This CDR3 comprises 15 residues. V dropped 1 base and J dropped 7 bases, with 16 bases sitting between them. CDR3 nucleotides: TGCGCCAGCAGCCAAGCCTTGGGGCAGGCCAGTGAAGCTTTCTTT. Its translation: CASSQALGQASEAFF.

The sample holds one count of this clonotype. The chain carries TRBV28 and TRBJ2-3; 10 bases map to TRBD1. CDR3 length: 18 residues. CDR1 is MDHEN, CDR2 SYDVKM, per germline. V dropped 3 bases and J dropped 1; count of bases not matched to a gene: 10. CDR3 bases: TGTGCCAGCAGTTTTCTGGGACAGGGGTTGTTGGGCACAGATACGCAGTATTTT. Encoded protein: CASSFLGQGLLGTDTQYF.

This clonotype was detected ten times or more. The DNA of the CDR3 is TGTGCCAGTAGCTCACAGGGATTCGGCTATGGCTACACCTTC. It codes for CASSSQGFGYGYTF. This chain joins TRBV19 and TRBJ1-2, with D perhaps TRBD1 (6 bases). The CDR3 covers 14 residues. V lost 6 bases, J lost 4 bases, and 15 bases lay in between. CDR1 and CDR2 (germline): LNHDA, SQIVND (reference sequence).

DNA of the CDR3: TGTGCCAGCAGCGTTTGGGACAGGGGATTCTACGAGCAGTACTTC. This sequence encodes CASSVWDRGFYEQYF. V is TRBV5-5 and J is TRBJ2-7, with 10 bases identical to TRBD1. Germline lookup yields CDR1 SGHKS and CDR2 YYEKEE (reference sequence). The V segment lost 4 bases and the J segment 3 bases; nucleotides outside the gene matches: 7. This CDR3 region has 15 residues.

This clonotype was seen a handful of times. V is TRBV5-4 and J is TRBJ1-2; D perhaps matches TRBD1 (6 bases). The CDR3 contains 14 residues. V was shortened by 4 bases and J by 6 bases, with 16 bases between the two germline ends. The germline gives CDR1 SGHNT, CDR2 YYREEE (reference sequence). CDR3 sequence reads: CASSPRGGPDGYTF. DNA of the CDR3: TGTGCCAGCAGCCCACGGGGGGGGCCGGATGGCTACACCTTC.

This clonotype was picked up a small number of times. V and J are TRBV7-8 and TRBJ1-6, with D maybe TRBD1 (5 bases). The CDR3 length is 15 residues. Trimming cost V 3 bases and J 7 bases, with 13 bases left between them. CDR1 and CDR2 (germline): SGHVS, FQNEAQ. The CDR3 DNA follows: TGTGCCAGCAGCTTCGGGACGGTCGGGAATTCACCCCTCCACTTT. Its protein is CASSFGTVGNSPLHF.

This clonotype was detected only a few times. The chain uses TRBV12-3 or TRBV12-4 and TRBJ2-1, with D possibly being TRBD1 (7 bases). Trimming left V 7 bases short and J 4 bases short, with 17 bases between. The CDR3 totals 15 residues. Written as DNA, the CDR3 is TGTGCCAGCATGGGAGGAACAGGGGCTTACAATGAGCAGTTCTTC. Protein: CASMGGTGAYNEQFF.

This clonotype has more than one count but fewer than ten. The chain carries TRBV6-2 or TRBV6-3 and TRBJ2-2; D gene uncertain. The germline V gene has CDR1 MNHEY and CDR2 SVGEGT. The length of the CDR3 is 16 residues. The V end lost 0 bases, the J end lost 0 bases, and 8 bases lay between the germline ends. The DNA of the CDR3 is TGTGCCAGCAGTTACTCGAGTCCAGCGAACACCGGGGAGCTGTTTTTT. The encoded protein is CASSYSSPANTGELFF.

The chain couples TRBV7-9 to TRBJ2-2, with 8 bases aligning to TRBD1. The CDR3 sequence is 15 residues long. The ends lost 2 bases at V and 7 bases at J; junction bases unmatched: 6. The germline V gene has CDR1 SEHNR and CDR2 FQNEAQ (reference sequence). CDR3 in DNA: TGTGCCAGCAGCTTAAGGGACAGGCGTGGCGGGGAGCTGTTTTTT. As protein: CASSLRDRRGGELFF.

Ten or more counts support this clonotype. The chain is built from TRBV7-6 and TRBJ1-1; weak D call: TRBD1 (6 bases). The CDR3 sequence is 13 residues long. V was clipped by 5 bases and J by 6 bases, with 13 bases between them. Germline V gives CDR1 SGHVS, CDR2 FNYEAQ. The CDR3 spells CASSPFPGAEAFF. CDR3 bases: TGTGCCAGCAGCCCGTTCCCAGGGGCTGAAGCTTTCTTT.

Written as DNA, the CDR3 is TGTGCCACCAGTGATTTGCCTAAGGCAGATACGCAGTATTTT. It yields the protein CATSDLPKADTQYF. This chain uses TRBV24-1 with TRBJ2-3; D unclear. Per germline, CDR1 KGHDR and CDR2 SFDVKD. The CDR3 covers 14 residues. V gave up 0 bases and J gave up 4 bases, with 7 bases separating them.